This T cell receptor (beta chain) emerged from a study of T cell responses to AZD1222 COVID-19 vaccine. The germline V and J ends were trimmed by 1 base and 2 bases, with 6 bases remaining between them. CDR3 size: 13 residues. Looked up from germline, CDR1 is GTSNPN and CDR2 is SVGIG (reference sequence). Profiling relied on immunoSEQ multiplex PCR, and the TCRdb table lists in-frame clones only, not all of them. The table has more than 85,000 clones, about 85% seen once. The rearrangement uses TRBV30 and TRBJ1-5; D is possibly TRBD1 (5 bases). The clonotype comes from an adult in good health. Sequencing was performed on peripheral blood, taken on day 0 of AZD1222 vaccination. For the CDR3, the DNA is TGTGCCTGGAGTGAACAGGGCAATCAGCCCCAGCATTTT. It encodes CAWSEQGNQPQHF. Full variable domain (remainder filled in from reference TRBV30 and TRBJ1-5): SQTIHQWPATLVQPVGSPLSLECTVEGTSNPNLYWYRQAAGRGLQLLFYSVGIGQISSEVPQNLSASRPQDRQFILSSKKLLLSDSGFYLCAWSEQGNQPQHFGDGTRLSIL.